This T cell receptor (beta chain) was found in a study of T cells in Graves' hyperthyroidism and ophthalmopathy. In the study overall: Specimen type is peripheral blood, collected at initial diagnosis prior to any treatment.

This clonotype occurred a few times. Using RNA transcripts as the source, TCR beta CDR3 regions were amplified. The HTBI primer set was used in a first-round RT-PCR of the TCR CDR3. TCRdb recomputed calls from the multiplex PCR reads with MiXCR, one row per CDR3 protein. The sample lists about 640,000 distinct CDR3 sequences; around 21% were seen once. The CDR3 extends over 12 amino acids. Germline loops: CDR1 KGHSH, CDR2 LQKENI. Trimming took off 1 base at V and 8 bases at J, with 6 bases between the two ends. The receptor's source is a man aged 25-40 years with Graves' ophthalmopathy. Sequenced: blood. The chain employs TRBV18 and TRBJ2-1; D remains ambiguous. The CDR3 nucleotides are TGTGCCAGCTCACCACTTATCTATGAGCAGTTCTTC. It translates to CASSPLIYEQFF. The full variable domain, completed using reference TRBV18 and TRBJ2-1, is NAGVMQNPRHLVRRRGQEARLRCSPMKGHSHVYWYRQLPEEGLKFMVYLQKENIIDESGMPKERFSAEFPKEGPSILRIQQVVRGDSAAYFCASSPLIYEQFFGPGTRLTVL.